These 4 T cell receptor beta chains came from one sample sequenced in a study of ipilimumab plus nivolumab after autologous stem cell transplantation. Generated by immunoSEQ multiplex PCR, the TCRdb table keeps only in-frame clones and is missing some. The sample carries approximately 12,000 clones, roughly 70% recorded once. The sample consisted of PBMCs, taken in a trial of ipilimumab plus nivolumab as post-transplant consolidation. These receptors originate from a male donor with multiple myeloma.

By share of the sample, this clone is large (0.1 to 1%). The chain links TRBV4-1 to TRBJ2-1; D unclear. Looked up from germline, CDR1 is MGHRA and CDR2 is YSYEKL. The CDR3 covers 14 residues. Trimming stripped 8 bases from V and 7 bases from J, with 18 bases between. The CDR3 DNA reads as TGCGCCAGCTCCCGGACCTACCAGGTAAATGAGCAGTTCTTC. Protein product: CASSRTYQVNEQFF.

The gene calls are TRBV5-1 and TRBJ2-1; D remains unclear. Germline V lookup: CDR1 SGHRS, CDR2 YFSETQ. There are 13 residues in the CDR3. Trimming took off 0 bases at V and 7 bases at J, with 8 bases between the two ends. The DNA for the CDR3 is TGCGCCAGCAGCTTGGCCGCAGTAAATGAGCAGTTCTTC. Translating gives CASSLAAVNEQFF.

The chain links TRBV4-2 to TRBJ2-4; a possible D gene is TRBD2 (5 bases). V dropped 0 bases and J dropped 6 bases, with 12 bases sitting between them. This CDR3 region has 15 residues. CDR1 is LGHNA and CDR2 is YNFKEQ in the germline V gene. The CDR3 nucleotides read TGTGCCAGCAGCCAAGATAGGTTGGCGGGAAACATTCAGTACTTC. The encoded protein is CASSQDRLAGNIQYF.

The gene calls are TRBV5-1 and TRBJ2-5, with 12 bases matching TRBD2. CDR1 is SGHRS, CDR2 YFSETQ, per germline. The CDR3 consists of 14 residues. The junction had 2 bases not matched to a gene; V was cut back by 3 bases and J by 5 bases. This chain's CDR3 is CASSSTSGGETQYF. Here the CDR3 DNA reads TGCGCCAGCAGCTCGACTAGCGGGGGTGAGACCCAGTACTTC.